Described below is a single TCR beta chain sequence and its context. What it binds is unknown. The data belong to a study of T cells in tumors after PD-1 blockade. Across the study: Patients had no prior checkpoint blockade, systemic immunosuppressants, or anti-cancer therapy within 4 weeks. Findings and caveats of the study: Some novel exhausted tumor clones appeared in pre-treatment blood, suggesting peripheral recruitment.

Genomic DNA template from tumor biopsies or peripheral blood, 616 ng to 6,004 ng input. CDR1 is LNHDA and CDR2 is SQIVND in the germline V gene (reference sequence). The CDR3 length is 15 residues. Trimming removed 10 bases from V and 4 bases from J; junction bases left unmatched: 13. Sequencing was performed with immunoSEQ multiplex PCR; in TCRdb, only in-frame clones are kept and a portion is missing. This sample has approximately 46,000 clones, with just under 80% found just once. V and J are TRBV19 and TRBJ1-1; 9 positions match TRBD1. This sequence was found in a human donor with basal cell carcinoma. Sequences were derived from PBMCs, sampled before anti-PD-1 treatment. As DNA, the CDR3 is TGTGCCACGTCCCACCCGGGACAGGGAGTCACTGAAGCTTTCTTT. Amino acids: CATSHPGQGVTEAFF.